This TCR beta chain was sequenced for a study of beta chain features in type 1 diabetes. Trimming pared 3 bases from V and 6 bases from J, leaving 15 bases between. This CDR3 contains 15 residues. Looked up from germline, CDR1 is SGDLS and CDR2 is YYNGEE. Via CD45RO/CCR7/CD25/CD127/CD95/CD27, cells of the CD4+ naive, central memory, regulatory and stem cell-like memory subsets were sorted. The sample holds a few counts of this clone. Its antigen is currently unknown. General observations from the study: Patients' naive, central memory and Treg TCRB repertoires seemed closer to one another than those of healthy donors. Among patients with Type 1 diabetes, TCRB CDR3s were moderately but significantly shorter in every one of the four CD4+ subsets.

The sequenced template was cDNA made from the entire isolated RNA. Here immunoSEQ multiplex PCR was the method, and the copy in TCRdb shows in-frame clones only, minus some. The data hold around 400,000 clones, with around 12% observed a single time. The sequence came from a man aged 18-30 years in good health. Source material: naive CD4+ T cells from blood. The chain employs TRBV9 and TRBJ2-2; D may be TRBD2 (6 bases). The CDR3 is CASSAFGGLAGELFF. CDR3 DNA sequence: TGTGCCAGCAGCGCCTTCGGAGGGCTTGCCGGGGAGCTGTTTTTT. The entire variable domain, with the rest obtained from reference TRBV9 and TRBJ2-2, is as follows: DSGVTQTPKHLITATGQRVTLRCSPRSGDLSVYWYQQSLDQGLQFLIQYYNGEERAKGNILERFSAQQFPDLHSELNLSSLELGDSALYFCASSAFGGLAGELFFGEGSRLTVL.